The present TCR beta chain was sequenced within a study of blood T cell repertoires in COVID-19. Study background: Samples came from the United States, Italy and Spain, spanning acute and convalescent COVID-19. From T cells, B-cell-depleted T cells, or PBMCs came the material, which was cDNA or gDNA.

Authors' data handling: Estimation of nucleated cell counts relied on the amplification of reference gene primers. Assay used: immunoSEQ multiplex PCR; TCRdb lists only in-frame clones, some missing. V and J calls and clone size are given by that table; D and trimming were obtained from the DNA. This table has 150,000 to 250,000 clones, around four fifths appearing once. The V gene lost 5 bases and the J gene lost 0 bases, with 13 bases spanning the gap. The CDR3 length is 15 residues. The germline gives CDR1 KGHSH, CDR2 LQKENI. Participants had their cohort set by participant-reported clinical history.

The source material was PBMCs or T cells enriched from blood (not recorded which). The TCR was taken from a man aged 35 to 55 who had recovered from COVID-19. This chain links TRBV18 with TRBJ1-2; D might be TRBD1 (5 bases). The CDR3 loop is CASSGTGSPNYGYTF. CDR3 in DNA: TGTGCCAGCTCAGGTACAGGCTCCCCTAACTATGGCTACACCTTC.